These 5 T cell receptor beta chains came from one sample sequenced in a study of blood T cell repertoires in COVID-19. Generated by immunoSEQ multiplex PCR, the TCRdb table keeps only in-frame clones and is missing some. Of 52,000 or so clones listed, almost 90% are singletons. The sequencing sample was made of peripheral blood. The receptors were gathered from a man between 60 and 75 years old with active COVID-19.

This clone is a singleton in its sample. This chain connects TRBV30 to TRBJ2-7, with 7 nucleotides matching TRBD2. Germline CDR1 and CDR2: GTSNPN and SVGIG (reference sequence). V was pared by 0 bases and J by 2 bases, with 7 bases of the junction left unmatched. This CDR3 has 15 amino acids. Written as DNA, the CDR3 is TGTGCCTGGAGTGTAGGAGCGGGGAGCGCCTACGAGCAGTACTTC. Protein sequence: CAWSVGAGSAYEQYF.

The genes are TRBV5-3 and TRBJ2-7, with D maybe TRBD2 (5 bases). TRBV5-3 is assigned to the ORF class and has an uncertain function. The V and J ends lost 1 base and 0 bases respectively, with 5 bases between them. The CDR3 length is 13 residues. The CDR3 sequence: CARSLRGSYEQYF. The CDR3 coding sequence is TGTGCCAGAAGCTTGCGGGGCTCCTACGAGCAGTACTTC.

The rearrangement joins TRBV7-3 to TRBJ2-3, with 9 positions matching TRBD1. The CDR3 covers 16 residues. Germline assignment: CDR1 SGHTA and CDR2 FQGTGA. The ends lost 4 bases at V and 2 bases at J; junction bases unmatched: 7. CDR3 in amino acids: CASSSMGQGNTDTQYF. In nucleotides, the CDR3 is TGTGCCAGCAGCTCCATGGGACAGGGAAACACAGATACGCAGTATTTT.

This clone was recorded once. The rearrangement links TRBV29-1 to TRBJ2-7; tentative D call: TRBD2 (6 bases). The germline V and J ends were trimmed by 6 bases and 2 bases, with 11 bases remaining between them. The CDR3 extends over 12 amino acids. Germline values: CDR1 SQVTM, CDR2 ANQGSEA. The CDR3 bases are TGCAGCGTCGGGACTTCGACCTACGAGCAGTACTTC. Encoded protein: CSVGTSTYEQYF.

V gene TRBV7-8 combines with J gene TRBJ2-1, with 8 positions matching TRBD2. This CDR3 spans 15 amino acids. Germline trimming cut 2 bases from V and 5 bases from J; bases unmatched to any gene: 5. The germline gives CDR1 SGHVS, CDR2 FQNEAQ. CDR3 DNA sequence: TGTGCCAGCAGCTTAAGGCTAGCGGGTGACAATGAGCAGTTCTTC. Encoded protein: CASSLRLAGDNEQFF.